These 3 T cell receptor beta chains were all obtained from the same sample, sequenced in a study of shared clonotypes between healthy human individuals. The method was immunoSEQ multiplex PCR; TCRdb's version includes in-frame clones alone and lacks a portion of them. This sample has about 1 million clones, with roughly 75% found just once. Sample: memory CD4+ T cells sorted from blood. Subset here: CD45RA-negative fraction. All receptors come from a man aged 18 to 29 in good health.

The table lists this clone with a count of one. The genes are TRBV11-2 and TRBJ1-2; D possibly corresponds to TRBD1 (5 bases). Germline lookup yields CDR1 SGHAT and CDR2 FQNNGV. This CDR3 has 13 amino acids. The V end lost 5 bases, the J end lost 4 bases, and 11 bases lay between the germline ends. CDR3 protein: CASSQGRSYGYTF. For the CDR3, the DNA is TGTGCCAGCAGCCAGGGTCGGAGCTATGGCTACACCTTC. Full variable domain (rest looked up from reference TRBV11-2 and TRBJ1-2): EAGVAQSPRYKIIEKRQSVAFWCNPISGHATLYWYQQILGQGPKLLIQFQNNGVVDDSQLPKDRFSAERLKGVDSTLKIQPAKLEDSAVYLCASSQGRSYGYTFGSGTRLTVV.

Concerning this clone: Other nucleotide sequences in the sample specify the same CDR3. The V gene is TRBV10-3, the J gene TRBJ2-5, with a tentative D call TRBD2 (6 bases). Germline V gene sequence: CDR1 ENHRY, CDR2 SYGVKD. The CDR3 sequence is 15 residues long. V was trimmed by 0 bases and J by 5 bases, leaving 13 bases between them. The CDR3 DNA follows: TGTGCCATCAGTGAGTCGGGAGGTCTAGTGGAGACCCAGTACTTC. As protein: CAISESGGLVETQYF.

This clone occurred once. The CDR3 reads CAWSVVRGQSEKLFF. The CDR3 DNA sequence: TGTGCCTGGAGTGTAGTTCGGGGGCAGAGTGAAAAACTGTTTTTT. This chain links TRBV30 with TRBJ1-4, with TRBD1 as a possible D gene (6 bases). The V gene lost 0 bases and the J gene lost 7 bases, with 15 bases spanning the gap. The CDR3 consists of 15 residues. The germline gives CDR1 GTSNPN, CDR2 SVGIG (reference sequence).